This TCR beta chain was sequenced during a study of blood T cell repertoires in COVID-19. Whole-study context: Samples representing acute and convalescent COVID-19 were sourced from the United States, Italy and Spain. PBMCs, B-cell-depleted T cells, or T cells provided the cDNA or gDNA that made up the material.

Per the authors' pipeline: Scientists estimated how many nucleated cells there were by amplifying reference gene primers. This table comes from immunoSEQ multiplex PCR, and its TCRdb copy is limited to in-frame clones, with some not included. D and trimming were read from the DNA, whereas the V and J calls and clone size are those reported in that table. The top ten hold 2% to 2.5% of the sample, which has approximately 260,000 clones, under 90% seen once. V lost 8 bases and J lost 10; bases outside the gene matches: 8. CDR1 is KGHDR, CDR2 SFDVKD, per germline. This CDR3 contains 13 residues. The TCR originated in a man between 50 and 59 years old with acute or convalescent COVID-19. Specimen: peripheral blood. The V call is TRBV24-1, the J call TRBJ1-4; 8 nucleotides match TRBD1. CDR3 nucleotides: TGTGCCACCACCAGGACAGGGAGGGGAAAACTGTTTTTT. It is translated as CATTRTGRGKLFF.